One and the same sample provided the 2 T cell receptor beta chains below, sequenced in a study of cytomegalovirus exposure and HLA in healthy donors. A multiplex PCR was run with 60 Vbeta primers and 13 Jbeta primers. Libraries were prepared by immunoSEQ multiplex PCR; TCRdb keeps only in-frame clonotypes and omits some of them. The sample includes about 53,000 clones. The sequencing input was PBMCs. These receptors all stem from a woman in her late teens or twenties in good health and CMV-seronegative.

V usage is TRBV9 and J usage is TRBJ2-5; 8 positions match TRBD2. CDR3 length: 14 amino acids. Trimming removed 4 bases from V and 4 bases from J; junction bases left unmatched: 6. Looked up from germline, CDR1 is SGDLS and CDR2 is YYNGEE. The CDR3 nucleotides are TGTGCCAGCAGCTCCCGGGGGGGCCCAGAGACCCAGTACTTC. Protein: CASSSRGGPETQYF.

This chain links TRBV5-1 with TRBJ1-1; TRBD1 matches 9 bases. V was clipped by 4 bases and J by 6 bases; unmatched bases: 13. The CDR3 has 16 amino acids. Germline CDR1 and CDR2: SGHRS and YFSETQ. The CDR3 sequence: CASSPNPGQGSAEAFF. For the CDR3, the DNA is TGCGCCAGCAGCCCAAACCCGGGACAGGGAAGCGCTGAAGCTTTCTTT.